The 11 T cell receptor beta chains below were found in one sample sequenced in a study of cytomegalovirus exposure and HLA in healthy donors. Use of 60 Vbeta and 13 Jbeta primers characterized the PCR. Generated by immunoSEQ multiplex PCR, the TCRdb table keeps only in-frame clones and is missing some. The repertoire holds around 150,000 clones, with roughly 70% as singletons. Sequencing was carried out using PBMCs. These receptors were taken from a man in his thirties or forties in good health and CMV-seropositive.

The chain couples TRBV12-5 to TRBJ1-1; D may be TRBD1 (6 bases). Germline CDR1 LGHNT, CDR2 FRNRAP. CDR3 length: 14 residues. The V gene lost 5 bases and the J gene lost 0 bases, with 10 bases spanning the gap. CDR3: CASGGDTMNTEAFF. The CDR3, as DNA: TGTGCTAGTGGTGGGGACACTATGAACACTGAAGCTTTCTTT. The complete variable domain, with remaining parts taken from reference TRBV12-5 and TRBJ1-1, reads DARVTQTPRHKVTEMGQEVTMRCQPILGHNTVFWYRQTMMQGLELLAYFRNRAPLDDSGMPKDRFSAEMPDATLATLKIQPSEPRDSAVYFCASGGDTMNTEAFFGQGTRLTVV.

This chain connects TRBV18 to TRBJ2-7; 9 nucleotides match TRBD2. V gave up 3 bases and J gave up 7 bases; unmatched junction bases: 10. Germline V gene sequence: CDR1 KGHSH, CDR2 LQKENI. The CDR3 extends over 15 amino acids. The chain's CDR3 is CASSPNQAGGLEQYF. As DNA, the CDR3 is TGTGCCAGCTCACCGAACCAAGCGGGAGGCTTGGAGCAGTACTTC.

The chain recombines TRBV12-2 with TRBJ2-5; the listed D gene, TRBD1, was not tested against the DNA. TRBV12-2 is given as a pseudogene. The CDR3 sequence is 16 residues long. The CDR3 DNA reads TGTGCAAGTCGCTTAGCAGGGACAGGGGTCCAAGAGACCCAGTACTTC. As protein: CASRLAGTGVQETQYF.

As DNA, the CDR3 is TGTGCCAGCAGCCACGGACAGGGGAGCAATCAGCCCCAGCATTTT. Its translation: CASSHGQGSNQPQHF. The J gene is TRBJ1-5, the V gene TRBV11-2; 9 bases fit TRBD1. Trimming removed 5 bases from V and 1 base from J; junction bases left unmatched: 3. The germline V gene encodes CDR1 SGHAT and CDR2 FQNNGV. CDR3 length: 15 residues.

The rearrangement uses TRBV18 and TRBJ2-7; possibly TRBD2 for D (5 bases). Between the trimmed V and J ends, which lost 4 bases and 6 bases, there was a span of 19 bases. Germline V gene data show CDR1 as KGHSH and CDR2 as LQKENI. This CDR3 comprises 15 residues. Here the CDR3 reads CASSQITRAAPEQYF. As DNA, the CDR3 is TGTGCCAGCTCACAGATTACTAGGGCCGCGCCCGAGCAGTACTTC.

J is TRBJ2-7 and V is TRBV5-1; tentatively, D is TRBD1 (7 bases). The germline CDR1 and CDR2 sequences are SGHRS and YFSETQ. The ends were cut back, 3 bases at V and 2 bases at J, with 12 bases in the middle. The CDR3 runs to 14 residues. The CDR3 loop is CASSSGDSPYEQYF. The CDR3 DNA sequence: TGCGCCAGCAGCTCGGGGGACAGCCCCTACGAGCAGTACTTC.

This clone was counted only a few times. The chain employs TRBV19 and TRBJ2-1, with D perhaps TRBD1 (6 bases). Per the germline V gene, CDR1 is LNHDA and CDR2 is SQIVND (reference sequence). The CDR3 runs 13 residues. Trimming left V 5 bases short and J 7 bases short, with 12 bases between. The CDR3 region is CASSWLGGNEQFF. DNA for the CDR3: TGTGCCAGTAGTTGGTTAGGGGGTAATGAGCAGTTCTTC.

This clone was recorded a few times. The V call is TRBV6-6, the J call TRBJ1-5, with D hard to call. CDR3 length: 13 amino acids. Trimming shortened V by 0 bases and J by 4 bases, and 4 bases separated the two germline ends. CDR1 MNHNY and CDR2 SVGAGI come from the germline V gene (reference sequence). This CDR3 is CASSYSSNQPQHF. In DNA form, the CDR3 reads TGTGCCAGCAGTTACTCGTCAAATCAGCCCCAGCATTTT.

The rearrangement uses TRBV10-3 and TRBJ2-1, with TRBD2 matching over 7 bases. Germline CDR1 ENHRY, CDR2 SYGVKD. This CDR3 region has 16 residues. The V segment lost 6 bases and the J segment 3 bases; nucleotides outside the gene matches: 11. CDR3 sequence (DNA): TGTGCCATCAGGGGGGAGGGCGGAGTCGTCTACAATGAGCAGTTCTTC. Encoded protein: CAIRGEGGVVYNEQFF.

The rearrangement links TRBV28 to TRBJ2-7; D may be TRBD2 (7 bases). V was trimmed by 7 bases and J by 2 bases, leaving 15 bases between them. This CDR3 spans 14 amino acids. Germline V lookup: CDR1 MDHEN, CDR2 SYDVKM. The CDR3 loop reads CASTLGAGAYEQYF. The DNA for the CDR3 is TGTGCCAGCACCCTGGGGGCGGGAGCCTACGAGCAGTACTTC.

The chain uses TRBV25-1 and TRBJ2-6, with D unclear. CDR3 length: 15 amino acids. The germline gives CDR1 MGHDK, CDR2 SYGVNS. Trimming pared 1 base from V and 0 bases from J, leaving 4 bases between. Written as DNA, the CDR3 is TGTGCCAGCAGTGAATGGCTCTCTGGGGCCAACGTCCTGACTTTC. Translation gives CASSEWLSGANVLTF.